This TCR beta chain was identified in a study of blood T cells in healthy people across ages. Study-level results: Greater diversity and more naive CD4+ cells were seen in long-lived donors than in aged donors.

Each individual donor underwent a draw of approximately 10 milliliters of peripheral blood. Germline loops: CDR1 SNHLY, CDR2 FYNNEI. CDR3 length: 15 amino acids. This clonotype was counted between two and nine times. Its antigen is undetermined. Together with a sample-barcoded 5' primer, a J-beta primer mix was included in a second PCR lasting about 7 to 12 cycles. A 12-random-nucleotide template-switch adaptor tagged each cDNA molecule. TCRdb reprocessed the 5' RACE reads via MiXCR and lists one record per CDR3 protein. This table has under 800,000 distinct CDR3 sequences, around 40% appearing once. This clonotype originated in a woman in her sixties or seventies in good health. The specimen was blood. The V gene is TRBV2, the J gene TRBJ2-7; TRBD2 might be the D (6 bases). The end of the DNA fits TRBJ2-4 better, so the J call may be wrong. CDR3 amino acids: CASSDQRKGGDIQYF. CDR3 coding DNA: TGTGCCAGCAGTGATCAGCGGAAGGGAGGTGACATTCAGTACTTC.